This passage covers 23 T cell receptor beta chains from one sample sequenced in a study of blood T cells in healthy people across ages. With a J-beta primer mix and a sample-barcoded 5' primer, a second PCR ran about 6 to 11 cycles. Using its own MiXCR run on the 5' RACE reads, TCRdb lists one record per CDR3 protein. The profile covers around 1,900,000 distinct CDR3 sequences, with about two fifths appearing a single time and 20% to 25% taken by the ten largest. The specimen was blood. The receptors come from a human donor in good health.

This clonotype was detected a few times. The CDR3 loop reads CASSLQGISPLHF. The CDR3 nucleotides read TGTGCCAGCAGTTTACAGGGAATTTCACCCCTCCACTTT. The chain is built from TRBV7-2 and TRBJ1-6, with D possibly being TRBD1 (6 bases). The CDR3 spans 13 residues. With 6 bases removed from V and 9 bases from J, the gap between germline ends came to 12 bases. CDR1 is SGHTA, CDR2 FQGNSA, per germline.

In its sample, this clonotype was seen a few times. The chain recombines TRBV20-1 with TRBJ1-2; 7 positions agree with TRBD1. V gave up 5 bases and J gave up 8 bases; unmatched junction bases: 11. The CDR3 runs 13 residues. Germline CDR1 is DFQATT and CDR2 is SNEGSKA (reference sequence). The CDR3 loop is CSALDRVLKGYTF. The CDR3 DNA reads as TGCAGTGCTCTTGACAGGGTACTGAAGGGCTACACCTTC.

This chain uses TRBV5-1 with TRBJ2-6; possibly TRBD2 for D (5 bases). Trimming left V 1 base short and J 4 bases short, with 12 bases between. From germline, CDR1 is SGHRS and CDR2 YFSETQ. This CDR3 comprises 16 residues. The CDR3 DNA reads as TGCGCCAGCAGCTTGATGGACTCCTGGGGGGCCAACGTCCTGACTTTC. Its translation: CASSLMDSWGANVLTF.

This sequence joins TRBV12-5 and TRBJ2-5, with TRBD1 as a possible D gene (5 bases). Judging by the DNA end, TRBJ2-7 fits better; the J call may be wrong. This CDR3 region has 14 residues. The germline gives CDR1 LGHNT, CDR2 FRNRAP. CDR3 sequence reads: CASADGALVHEQYF. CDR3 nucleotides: TGTGCTAGTGCCGATGGGGCGTTAGTCCACGAGCAGTACTTC.

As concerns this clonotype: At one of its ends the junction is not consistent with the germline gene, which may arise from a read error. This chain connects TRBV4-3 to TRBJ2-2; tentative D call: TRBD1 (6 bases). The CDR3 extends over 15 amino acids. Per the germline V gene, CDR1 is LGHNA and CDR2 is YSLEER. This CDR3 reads CASSLQGSNTGERFF. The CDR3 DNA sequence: TGCGCCAGCAGCCTTCAGGGGAGCAACACCGGGGAGCGGTTTTTT.

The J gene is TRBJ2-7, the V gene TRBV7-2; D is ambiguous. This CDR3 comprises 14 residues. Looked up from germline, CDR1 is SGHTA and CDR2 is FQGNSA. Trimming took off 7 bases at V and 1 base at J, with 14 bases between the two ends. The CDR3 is CASTLHGRSYEQYF. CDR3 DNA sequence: TGTGCCAGCACCCTTCACGGGCGATCCTACGAGCAGTACTTC.

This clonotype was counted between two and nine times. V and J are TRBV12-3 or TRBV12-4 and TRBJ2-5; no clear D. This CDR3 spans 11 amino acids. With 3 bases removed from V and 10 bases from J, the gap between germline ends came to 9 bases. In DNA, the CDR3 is TGTGCCAGCAGTTTTGGCTACCTCCAGTACTTC. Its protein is CASSFGYLQYF.

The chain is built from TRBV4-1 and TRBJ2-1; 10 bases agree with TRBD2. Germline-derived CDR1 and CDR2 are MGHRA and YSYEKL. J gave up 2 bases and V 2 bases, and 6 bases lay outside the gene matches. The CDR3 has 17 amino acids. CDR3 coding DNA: TGCGCCAGCAGCCAAACCGCTAGCGGGGGCCCCTACAATGAGCAGTTCTTC. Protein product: CASSQTASGGPYNEQFF.

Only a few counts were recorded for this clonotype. The CDR3 is CASSQFQGRGEKLFF. The CDR3, as DNA: TGCGCCAGCAGCCAGTTCCAGGGGCGCGGCGAAAAACTGTTTTTT. The rearrangement joins TRBV4-1 to TRBJ1-4, with D tentatively TRBD1 (6 bases). The germline V and J ends were trimmed by 3 bases and 8 bases, with 16 bases remaining between them. Germline CDR1 MGHRA, CDR2 YSYEKL. The CDR3 is made up of 15 amino acids.

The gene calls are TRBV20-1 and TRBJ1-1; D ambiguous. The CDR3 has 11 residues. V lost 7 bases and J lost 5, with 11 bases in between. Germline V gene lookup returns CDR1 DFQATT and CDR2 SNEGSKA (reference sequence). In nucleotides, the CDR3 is TGCAGTGGGAGCGTGATGACTGAAGCTTTCTTT. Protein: CSGSVMTEAFF.

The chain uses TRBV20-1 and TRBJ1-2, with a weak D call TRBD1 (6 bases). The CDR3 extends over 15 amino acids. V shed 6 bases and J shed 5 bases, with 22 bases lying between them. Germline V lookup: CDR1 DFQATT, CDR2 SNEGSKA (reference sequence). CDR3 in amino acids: CSASPGTLRGYGYTF. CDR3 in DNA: TGCAGTGCATCCCCCGGGACACTTAGGGGATATGGCTACACCTTC.

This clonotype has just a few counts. The CDR3 nucleotides read TGCGCCAGCAGCCCTCGCTGGGCTGGCACAGATACGCAGTATTTT. Encoded protein: CASSPRWAGTDTQYF. This chain links TRBV4-3 with TRBJ2-3; D is uncertain. Trimming left V 4 bases short and J 1 base short, with 12 bases between. Germline lookup yields CDR1 LGHNA and CDR2 YSLEER. The CDR3 runs 15 residues.

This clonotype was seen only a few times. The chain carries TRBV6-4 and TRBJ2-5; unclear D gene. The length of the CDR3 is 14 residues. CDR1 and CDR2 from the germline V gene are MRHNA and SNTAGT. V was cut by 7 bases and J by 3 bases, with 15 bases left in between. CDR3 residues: CASMLLPPKETQYF. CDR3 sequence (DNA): TGTGCCAGCATGTTGCTACCACCGAAAGAGACCCAGTACTTC.

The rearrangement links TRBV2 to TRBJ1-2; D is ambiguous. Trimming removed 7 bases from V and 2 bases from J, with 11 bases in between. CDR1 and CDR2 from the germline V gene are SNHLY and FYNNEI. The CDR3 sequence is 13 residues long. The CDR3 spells CASTSDGNYGYTF. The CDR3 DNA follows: TGTGCCAGCACTTCCGACGGAAACTATGGCTACACCTTC.

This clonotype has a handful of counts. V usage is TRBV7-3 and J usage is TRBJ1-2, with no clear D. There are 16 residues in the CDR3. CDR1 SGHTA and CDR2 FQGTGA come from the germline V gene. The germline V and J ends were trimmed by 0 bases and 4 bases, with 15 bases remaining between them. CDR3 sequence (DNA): TGTGCCAGCAGCTTAACAGCTGCTAGTTCCTTCTATGGCTACACCTTC. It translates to CASSLTAASSFYGYTF.

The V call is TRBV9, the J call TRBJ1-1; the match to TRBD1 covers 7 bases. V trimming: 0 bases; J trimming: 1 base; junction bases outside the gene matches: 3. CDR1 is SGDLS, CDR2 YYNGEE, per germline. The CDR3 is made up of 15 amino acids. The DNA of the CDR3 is TGTGCCAGCAGCGTAGGGGACAGCCGGAACACTGAAGCTTTCTTT. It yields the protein CASSVGDSRNTEAFF.

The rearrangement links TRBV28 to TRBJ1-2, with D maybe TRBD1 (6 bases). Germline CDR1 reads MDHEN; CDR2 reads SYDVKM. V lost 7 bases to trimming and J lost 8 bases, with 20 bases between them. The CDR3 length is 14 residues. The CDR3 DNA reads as TGTGCCAGCACCGTACGACCGGGGGCGGGCGGCTACACCTTC. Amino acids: CASTVRPGAGGYTF.

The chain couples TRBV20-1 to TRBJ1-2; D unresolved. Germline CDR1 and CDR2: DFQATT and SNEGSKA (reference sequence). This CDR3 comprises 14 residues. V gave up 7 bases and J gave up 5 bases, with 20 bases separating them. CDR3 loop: CSGGSTATEYGYTF. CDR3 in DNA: TGCAGTGGGGGTTCCACAGCTACAGAGTATGGCTACACCTTC.

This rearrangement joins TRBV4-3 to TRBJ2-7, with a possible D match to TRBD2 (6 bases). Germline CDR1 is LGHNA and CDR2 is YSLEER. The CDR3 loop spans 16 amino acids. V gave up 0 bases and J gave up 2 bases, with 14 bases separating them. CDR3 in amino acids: CASSQELGGSAYEQYF. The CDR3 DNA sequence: TGCGCCAGCAGCCAAGAGTTGGGGGGTTCGGCCTACGAGCAGTACTTC.

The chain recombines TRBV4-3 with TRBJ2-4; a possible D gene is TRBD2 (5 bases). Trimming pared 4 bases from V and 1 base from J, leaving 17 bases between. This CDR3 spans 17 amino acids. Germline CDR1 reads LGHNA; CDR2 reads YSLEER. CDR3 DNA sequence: TGCGCCAGCAGCCGAGGGAACAGCCTCGAGGCCAAAAACATTCAGTACTTC. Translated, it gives CASSRGNSLEAKNIQYF.

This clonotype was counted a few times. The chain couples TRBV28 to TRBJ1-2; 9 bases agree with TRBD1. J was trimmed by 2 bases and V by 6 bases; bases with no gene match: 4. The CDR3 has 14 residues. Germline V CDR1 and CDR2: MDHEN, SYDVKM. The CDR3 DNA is TGTGCCAGCAGCGACAGGGGGTCCAACTATGGCTACACCTTC. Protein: CASSDRGSNYGYTF.

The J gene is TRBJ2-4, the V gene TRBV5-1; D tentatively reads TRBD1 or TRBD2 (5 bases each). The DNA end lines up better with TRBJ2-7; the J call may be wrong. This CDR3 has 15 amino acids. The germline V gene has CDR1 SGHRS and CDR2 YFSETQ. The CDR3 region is CASSRAGTFPYEQYF. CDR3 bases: TGCGCCAGCTCCCGCGCCGGGACCTTTCCCTACGAGCAGTACTTC.

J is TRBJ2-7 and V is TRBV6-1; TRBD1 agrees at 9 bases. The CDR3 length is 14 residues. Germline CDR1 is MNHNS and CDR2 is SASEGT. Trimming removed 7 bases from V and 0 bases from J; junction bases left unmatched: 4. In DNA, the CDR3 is TGTGCCAGCATTCGGGACAGGGACTCCTACGAGCAGTACTTC. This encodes CASIRDRDSYEQYF.